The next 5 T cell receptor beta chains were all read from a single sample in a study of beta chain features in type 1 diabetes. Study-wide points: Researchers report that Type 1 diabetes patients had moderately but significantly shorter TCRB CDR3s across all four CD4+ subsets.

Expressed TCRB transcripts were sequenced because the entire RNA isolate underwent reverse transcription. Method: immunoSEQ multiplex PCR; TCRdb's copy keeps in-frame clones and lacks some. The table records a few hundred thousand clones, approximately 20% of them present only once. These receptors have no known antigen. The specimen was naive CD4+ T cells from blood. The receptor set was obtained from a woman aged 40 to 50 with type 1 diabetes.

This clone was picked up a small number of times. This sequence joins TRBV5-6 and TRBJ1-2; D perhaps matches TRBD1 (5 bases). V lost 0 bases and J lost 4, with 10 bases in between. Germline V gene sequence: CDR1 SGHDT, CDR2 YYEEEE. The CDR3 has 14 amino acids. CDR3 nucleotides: TGTGCCAGCAGCTTGGGGCTCCAGGGCTATGGCTACACCTTC. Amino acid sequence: CASSLGLQGYGYTF.

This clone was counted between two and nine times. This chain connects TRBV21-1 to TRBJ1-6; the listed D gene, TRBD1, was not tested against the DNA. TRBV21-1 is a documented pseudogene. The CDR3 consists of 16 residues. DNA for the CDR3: TGTGCCAGCAGCAAACAGGAAAGCTCCTATAATTCACCCCTCCACTTT. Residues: CASSKQESSYNSPLHF.

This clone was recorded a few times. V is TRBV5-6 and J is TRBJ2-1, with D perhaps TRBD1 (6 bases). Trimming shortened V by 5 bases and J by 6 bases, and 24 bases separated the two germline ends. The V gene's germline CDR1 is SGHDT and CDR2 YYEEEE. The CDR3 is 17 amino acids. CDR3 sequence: CASRTGTGHWGINEQFF. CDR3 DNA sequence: TGTGCCAGCAGGACAGGAACAGGGCATTGGGGTATCAATGAGCAGTTCTTC.

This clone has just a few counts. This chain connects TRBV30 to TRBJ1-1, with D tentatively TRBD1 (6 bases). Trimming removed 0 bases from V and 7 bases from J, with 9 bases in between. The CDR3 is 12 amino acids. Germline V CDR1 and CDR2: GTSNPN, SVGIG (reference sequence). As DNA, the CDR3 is TGTGCCTGGAGTGTAGGGGGATATGAAGCTTTCTTT. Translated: CAWSVGGYEAFF.

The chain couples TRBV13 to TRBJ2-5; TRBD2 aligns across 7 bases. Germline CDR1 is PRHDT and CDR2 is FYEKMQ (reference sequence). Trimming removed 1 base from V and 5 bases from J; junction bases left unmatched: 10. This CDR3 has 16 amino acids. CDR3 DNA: TGTGCCAGCAGCTTAGTGGGTGGCGGGGGTCTCGAGACCCAGTACTTC. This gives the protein CASSLVGGGGLETQYF. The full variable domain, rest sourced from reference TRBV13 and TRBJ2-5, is AAGVIQSPRHLIKEKRETATLKCYPIPRHDTVYWYQQGPGQDPQFLISFYEKMQSDKGSIPDRFSAQQFSDYHSELNMSSLELGDSALYFCASSLVGGGGLETQYFGPGTRLLVL.